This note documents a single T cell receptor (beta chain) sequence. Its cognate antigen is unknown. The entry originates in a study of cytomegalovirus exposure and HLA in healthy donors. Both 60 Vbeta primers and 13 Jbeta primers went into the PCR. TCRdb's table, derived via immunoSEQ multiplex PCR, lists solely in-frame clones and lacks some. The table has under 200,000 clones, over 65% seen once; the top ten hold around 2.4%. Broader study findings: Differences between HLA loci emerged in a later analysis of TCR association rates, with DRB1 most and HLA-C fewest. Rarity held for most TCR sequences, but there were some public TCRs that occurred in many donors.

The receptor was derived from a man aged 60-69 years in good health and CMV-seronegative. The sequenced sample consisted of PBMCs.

CDR3 protein: CASTHQGSMDQPQHF. The CDR3 nucleotides are TGTGCCAGTACCCACCAGGGCTCGATGGATCAGCCCCAGCATTTT. V is TRBV19 and J is TRBJ1-5; a possible D gene is TRBD1 (5 bases). Germline V gene lookup returns CDR1 LNHDA and CDR2 SQIVND (reference sequence). CDR3 size: 15 residues. Trimming removed 7 bases at V and 5 bases at J, with 18 bases between. The variable domain in full, with the rest retrieved from reference TRBV19 and TRBJ1-5, is DGGITQSPKYLFRKEGQNVTLSCEQNLNHDAMYWYRQDPGQGLRLIYYSQIVNDFQKGDIAEGYSVSREKKESFPLTVTSAQKNPTAFYLCASTHQGSMDQPQHFGDGTRLSIL.